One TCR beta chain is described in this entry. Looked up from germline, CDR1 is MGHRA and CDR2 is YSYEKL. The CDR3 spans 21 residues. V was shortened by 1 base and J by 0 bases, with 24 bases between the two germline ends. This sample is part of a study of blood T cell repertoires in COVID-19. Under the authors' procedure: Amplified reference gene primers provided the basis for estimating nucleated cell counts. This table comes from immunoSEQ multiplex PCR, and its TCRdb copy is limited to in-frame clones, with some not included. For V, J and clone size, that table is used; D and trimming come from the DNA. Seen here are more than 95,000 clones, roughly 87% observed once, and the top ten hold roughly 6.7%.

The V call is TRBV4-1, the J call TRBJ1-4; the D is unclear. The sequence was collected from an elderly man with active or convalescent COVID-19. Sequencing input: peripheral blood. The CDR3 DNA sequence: TGCGCCAGCAGCCAAGTTGTCCGAGGCCGAGCAGAGATTGCAACTAATGAAAAACTGTTTTTT. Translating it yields CASSQVVRGRAEIATNEKLFF.